This TCR beta chain was captured by sequencing in a study of PD-1 blockade in classical Hodgkin lymphoma. Study in general: Nivolumab dosing for patients was 3 mg/kg, administered intravenously every 2 weeks.

Sequencing was performed with immunoSEQ multiplex PCR; in TCRdb, only in-frame clones are kept and a portion is missing. The data hold 25,000 to 35,000 clones, with approximately 65% observed a single time. The time point is: cycle 4 day 1 (C4D1), after less than 7 weeks of nivolumab. The patients all showed relapse after autologous stem cell transplantation, while their brentuximab vedotin exposure varied. Trimming took 3 bases from V and 10 from J, leaving 9 bases between them. Germline CDR1 SEHNR, CDR2 FQNEAQ (reference sequence). CDR3 length: 11 amino acids. This clone was observed once. The chain links TRBV7-9 to TRBJ1-1; no definite D call. The TCR comes from a human donor with classical Hodgkin lymphoma. The source material was peripheral blood mononuclear cells (PBMCs), sampled before the fourth cycle of nivolumab. DNA for the CDR3: TGTGCCAGCAGCTTTACAGAGATAGCTTTCTTT. Translating gives CASSFTEIAFF.